The 17 T cell receptor beta chains presented below share a single source sample, sequenced in a study of shared clonotypes between healthy human individuals. Using immunoSEQ multiplex PCR, the repertoire was profiled, and TCRdb retains in-frame clones only, with some absent. The table shows around 2,000,000 clones, with 95% occurring only once. The source material was naive CD4+ T cells sorted from blood. Subset in this sample: CD45RA+ positively selected. The receptors were sampled from a man between 18 and 35 years old in good health.

This clone has a single count. The sample has other DNA sequences that encode this CDR3 too. This chain uses TRBV18 with TRBJ2-7, with D tentatively TRBD2 (5 bases). The CDR3 is 12 amino acids. The V and J ends lost 2 bases and 5 bases respectively, with 7 bases between them. CDR1 and CDR2 (germline): KGHSH, LQKENI. The CDR3 loop reads CASSPGGDEQYF. The CDR3 nucleotides read TGTGCCAGCTCACCAGGAGGCGACGAGCAGTACTTC.

About this clone: Other DNA sequences from this sample encode an identical CDR3 as well. This chain links TRBV18 with TRBJ2-5, with D unresolved. The V end was cut by 0 bases, the J end by 5 bases, with 7 bases between. This CDR3 has 13 amino acids. Germline CDR1 is KGHSH and CDR2 is LQKENI. The chain's CDR3 is CASSPPGVETQYF. The CDR3 nucleotides are TGTGCCAGCTCACCACCTGGGGTGGAGACCCAGTACTTC.

The rearrangement joins TRBV4-2 to TRBJ2-6; 10 nucleotides line up with TRBD2. The CDR3 runs 17 residues. V lost 0 bases to trimming and J lost 4 bases; unmatched junction nucleotides: 3. Germline V gene sequence: CDR1 LGHNA, CDR2 YNFKEQ. The CDR3 bases are TGTGCCAGCAGCCAAGAACTAGCGGGGATCGGGGCCAACGTCCTGACTTTC. Amino acid sequence: CASSQELAGIGANVLTF.

This chain links TRBV21-1 with TRBJ2-7; the table assigns TRBD1, which was not confirmed against the DNA. TRBV21-1 is deemed a pseudogene. This CDR3 contains 14 residues. The chain's CDR3 is CASSTRDRDHEQYF. CDR3 nucleotides: TGTGCCAGCAGCACCCGGGACAGGGATCACGAGCAGTACTTC.

The chain combines TRBV5-1 with TRBJ2-5, with D unresolved. Germline CDR1 SGHRS, CDR2 YFSETQ. This CDR3 is 13 amino acids long. The ends were cut back, 5 bases at V and 1 base at J, with 9 bases in the middle. The CDR3 DNA is TGCGCCAGCAGACTCTCATTCCAAGAGACCCAGTACTTC. It is translated as CASRLSFQETQYF. The full variable domain, its missing parts supplied by reference TRBV5-1 and TRBJ2-5, is KAGVTQTPRYLIKTRGQQVTLSCSPISGHRSVSWYQQTPGQGLQFLFEYFSETQRNKGNFPGRFSGRQFSNSRSEMNVSTLELGDSALYLCASRLSFQETQYFGPGTRLLVL.

With respect to this clone: Different DNA sequences within this sample yield the same CDR3. V is TRBV6-5 and J is TRBJ2-7, with 14 bases identical to TRBD2. The V gene end was trimmed by 0 bases and the J gene end by 2 bases; junction bases not matched to a gene: 0. The CDR3 sequence is 16 residues long. Germline CDR1 is MNHEY and CDR2 is SVGAGI. This chain's CDR3 is CASSYSGLAGAYEQYF. CDR3 DNA: TGTGCCAGCAGTTACTCGGGACTAGCGGGAGCCTACGAGCAGTACTTC.

J is TRBJ1-1 and V is TRBV10-3; D may be TRBD1 (6 bases). V was clipped by 5 bases and J by 5 bases, with 15 bases between them. Germline V lookup: CDR1 ENHRY, CDR2 SYGVKD. The CDR3 totals 14 residues. Here the CDR3 DNA reads TGTGCCATCAGTTTACGGGACATGGGGACTGAAGCTTTCTTT. This translates into CAISLRDMGTEAFF.

The chain recombines TRBV20-1 with TRBJ2-7; D remains unclear. V lost 8 bases, J lost 2 bases, and 10 bases lay in between. This CDR3 has 11 residues. Germline V gene sequence: CDR1 DFQATT, CDR2 SNEGSKA (reference sequence). This CDR3 is CSPLGPYEQYF. For the CDR3, the DNA is TGCAGTCCCCTGGGTCCCTACGAGCAGTACTTC.

This rearrangement joins TRBV29-1 to TRBJ2-7, with D tentatively TRBD2 (5 bases). Trimming shortened V by 8 bases and J by 6 bases, and 11 bases separated the two germline ends. This CDR3 is built from 10 residues. Per germline, CDR1 SQVTM and CDR2 ANQGSEA. CDR3 amino acids: CSPGGFEQYF. Written as DNA, the CDR3 is TGCAGCCCCGGAGGCTTCGAGCAGTACTTC.

This sequence joins TRBV21-1 and TRBJ2-5; TRBD2 reflects the table's D call only, with no check against the DNA. TRBV21-1 is listed as a pseudogene. This CDR3 has 17 residues. The CDR3: CASSFKTSGGVGETQYF. CDR3 nucleotides: TGTGCCAGCAGCTTTAAGACTAGCGGGGGAGTAGGAGAGACCCAGTACTTC.

The rearrangement joins TRBV21-1 to TRBJ1-4; no check of the table's D call, TRBD1, against the DNA was made. TRBV21-1 is recorded as a pseudogene. CDR3 length: 18 amino acids. The CDR3 region is CASSNSGQGWAVKEKLFF. CDR3 nucleotides: TGTGCCAGCAGCAATTCCGGGCAGGGGTGGGCGGTAAAGGAAAAACTGTTTTTT.

V gene TRBV18 combines with J gene TRBJ2-7; D uncertain. Germline loops: CDR1 KGHSH, CDR2 LQKENI. V was pared by 4 bases and J by 0 bases, with 4 bases between. The length of the CDR3 is 12 residues. Here the CDR3 reads CASSQRSYEQYF. CDR3 DNA: TGTGCCAGCTCACAACGCTCCTACGAGCAGTACTTC. Full variable domain (rest looked up from reference TRBV18 and TRBJ2-7): NAGVMQNPRHLVRRRGQEARLRCSPMKGHSHVYWYRQLPEEGLKFMVYLQKENIIDESGMPKERFSAEFPKEGPSILRIQQVVRGDSAAYFCASSQRSYEQYFGPGTRLTVT.

The J gene is TRBJ1-2, the V gene TRBV28; the D gene is possibly TRBD1 (6 bases). Germline V gives CDR1 MDHEN, CDR2 SYDVKM. The CDR3 extends over 15 amino acids. Trimming took 5 bases from V and 7 from J, leaving 20 bases between them. CDR3 nucleotide sequence: TGTGCCAGCAGTCCTGGGACACCTCCCTCGGGTGGCTACACCTTC. Its protein is CASSPGTPPSGGYTF.

V gene TRBV28 combines with J gene TRBJ2-7; D gene ambiguous. The V gene's germline CDR1 is MDHEN and CDR2 SYDVKM. This CDR3 is built from 12 residues. The V end lost 5 bases, the J end lost 5 bases, and 10 bases lay between the germline ends. The CDR3: CASSPVIHEQYF. In DNA form, the CDR3 reads TGTGCCAGCAGTCCCGTGATCCACGAGCAGTACTTC.

The count of this clone is one. This chain joins TRBV28 and TRBJ1-4; 8 bases fit TRBD1. This CDR3 has 14 amino acids. The junction had 4 bases not matched to a gene; V was cut back by 3 bases and J by 7 bases. Germline CDR1 reads MDHEN; CDR2 reads SYDVKM. The CDR3 protein is CASSLTGDFEKLFF. The CDR3 DNA reads TGTGCCAGCAGTTTGACAGGGGACTTTGAAAAACTGTTTTTT.

The chain couples TRBV2 to TRBJ2-3; maybe TRBD1 (6 bases). Trimming removed 8 bases from V and 8 bases from J, with 23 bases in between. The CDR3 extends over 15 amino acids. From germline, CDR1 is SNHLY and CDR2 FYNNEI. Here the CDR3 DNA reads TGTGCCAGCGGGCCGGTAGGGATACAGGGTTCTACGCAGTATTTT. Translating it yields CASGPVGIQGSTQYF.

The chain links TRBV18 to TRBJ1-2; D not resolved. The CDR3 has 11 amino acids. The germline V and J ends were trimmed by 2 bases and 6 bases, with 4 bases remaining between them. The germline CDR1 and CDR2 sequences are KGHSH and LQKENI. CDR3 in DNA: TGTGCCAGCTCACCAACGGATGGCTACACCTTC. Its translation is CASSPTDGYTF. Using reference TRBV18 and TRBJ1-2 for the parts outside the CDR3, the full variable domain is NAGVMQNPRHLVRRRGQEARLRCSPMKGHSHVYWYRQLPEEGLKFMVYLQKENIIDESGMPKERFSAEFPKEGPSILRIQQVVRGDSAAYFCASSPTDGYTFGSGTRLTVV.